This T cell receptor (beta chain) originates from a study of glioma-infiltrating T cells after dendritic cell vaccination. Input was roughly 2.2 ug genomic DNA, or all available if less. The PCR used 60 V beta and 13 J beta primers. Here immunoSEQ multiplex PCR was the method, and the copy in TCRdb shows in-frame clones only, minus some. Counted here are some 70,000 clones, roughly 79% occurring once; the ten biggest clones make up 7% to 9%. The sample in question was blood, obtained before dendritic cell vaccination. The clonotype comes from a human donor with glioblastoma.

CDR3 nucleotide sequence: TGTGCCAGTAGTATAGAGGGGGGGAAACAAGAGACCCAGTACTTC. This encodes CASSIEGGKQETQYF. The chain combines TRBV19 with TRBJ2-5; 7 bases match TRBD2. The length of the CDR3 is 15 residues. V gave up 0 bases and J gave up 2 bases; unmatched junction bases: 3. Germline CDR1 LNHDA, CDR2 SQIVND (reference sequence).